These 26 T cell receptor beta chains came from one sample sequenced in a study of OX40 agonist ivuxolimab in advanced cancers. Method: immunoSEQ multiplex PCR; TCRdb's copy keeps in-frame clones and lacks some. The repertoire holds under 75,000 clones, with about 89% as singletons. The input for sequencing was CD4+ or CD8+ T cells sorted from blood, taken in a trial of the OX40 agonist ivuxolimab. These receptors originate from an adult with an advanced solid tumor such as melanoma, head and neck, liver or kidney cancer.

The chain carries TRBV5-1 and TRBJ2-3, with D possibly being TRBD2 (7 bases). The V and J ends lost 4 bases and 2 bases respectively, with 20 bases between them. CDR1 and CDR2 from the germline V gene are SGHRS and YFSETQ. CDR3 length: 17 amino acids. CDR3 sequence reads: CASSRAGGGLPTDTQYF. The CDR3 nucleotides are TGCGCCAGCAGCCGCGCGGGCGGGGGCCTCCCCACAGATACGCAGTATTTT.

The V call is TRBV7-2, the J call TRBJ2-1; TRBD1 might be the D (5 bases). The CDR3 is 13 amino acids. The ends were cut back, 0 bases at V and 9 bases at J, with 9 bases in the middle. Germline V gene data show CDR1 as SGHTA and CDR2 as FQGNSA. Here the CDR3 reads CASSLARGGEQFF. CDR3 bases: TGTGCCAGCAGCTTAGCTAGGGGCGGTGAGCAGTTCTTC.

The J gene is TRBJ1-4, the V gene TRBV15; TRBD1 matches at 7 bases. CDR1 and CDR2 (germline): LNHNV, YYDKDF (reference sequence). The CDR3 is made up of 15 amino acids. The V gene end was trimmed by 5 bases and the J gene end by 8 bases; junction bases not matched to a gene: 11. The CDR3 nucleotides are TGTGCCACCAGCTCACATCCCGGGACAGAAGAAAAACTGTTTTTT. Translation: CATSSHPGTEEKLFF. Filled out from reference TRBV15 and TRBJ1-4, the complete variable domain reads DAMVIQNPRYQVTQFGKPVTLSCSQTLNHNVMYWYQQKSSQAPKLLFHYYDKDFNNEADTPDNFQSRRPNTSFCFLDIRSPGLGDTAMYLCATSSHPGTEEKLFFGSGTQLSVL.

This chain uses TRBV28 with TRBJ1-2; the match to TRBD1 covers 8 bases. Germline V CDR1 and CDR2: MDHEN, SYDVKM. This CDR3 is built from 14 residues. The trim removed 6 bases at V and 2 bases at J, leaving 5 bases unmatched. DNA for the CDR3: TGTGCCAGCAGAACCGGGACAGGCAACTATGGCTACACCTTC. Translated: CASRTGTGNYGYTF.

This clone was counted a single time. The chain combines TRBV28 with TRBJ2-1, with 7 bases matching TRBD1. Per germline, CDR1 MDHEN and CDR2 SYDVKM. The V and J ends lost 5 bases and 5 bases, in that order; junction bases with no gene match: 6. The CDR3 has 14 residues. CDR3 amino acids: CASSRDRVNNEQFF. CDR3 DNA: TGTGCCAGCAGTCGTGACAGGGTCAACAATGAGCAGTTCTTC.

The chain joins TRBV5-4 to TRBJ2-1; 14 positions match TRBD2. The CDR3 runs to 17 residues. CDR1 SGHNT and CDR2 YYREEE come from the germline V gene (reference sequence). J was trimmed by 6 bases and V by 3 bases; bases with no gene match: 8. This CDR3 is CASSSRLAGGPGNEQFF. DNA for the CDR3: TGTGCCAGCAGCTCTAGACTAGCGGGAGGGCCCGGCAATGAGCAGTTCTTC.

The V gene is TRBV29-1, the J gene TRBJ1-1; no reliable D call. This CDR3 contains 13 residues. Germline V gives CDR1 SQVTM, CDR2 ANQGSEA. V was clipped by 7 bases and J by 0 bases, with 12 bases between them. The CDR3 loop is CSGGGNMNTEAFF. CDR3 nucleotides: TGCAGCGGGGGAGGGAACATGAACACTGAAGCTTTCTTT.

The chain joins TRBV14 to TRBJ1-2, with a weak D call TRBD1 (6 bases). Germline V gene sequence: CDR1 SGHDN, CDR2 FVKESK. V shed 5 bases and J shed 0 bases, with 10 bases lying between them. The CDR3 is made up of 14 amino acids. The CDR3 here is CASSYYRANYGYTF. The DNA for the CDR3 is TGTGCCAGCAGCTACTACAGGGCTAACTATGGCTACACCTTC.

This chain connects TRBV6-4 to TRBJ2-7; 9 nucleotides line up with TRBD2. V lost 6 bases to trimming and J lost 4 bases; unmatched junction nucleotides: 22. Germline values: CDR1 MRHNA, CDR2 SNTAGT. This CDR3 spans 19 amino acids. The DNA of the CDR3 is TGTGCCAGCAGATATCCCGGGACAGAAAATGAGACTAGCGGTTACGAGCAGTACTTC. Protein product: CASRYPGTENETSGYEQYF.

This rearrangement joins TRBV28 to TRBJ1-2; D is perhaps TRBD1 (6 bases). V gave up 3 bases and J gave up 5 bases, with 13 bases separating them. The CDR3 has 14 residues. CDR1 and CDR2 (germline): MDHEN, SYDVKM. CDR3 nucleotide sequence: TGTGCCAGCAGTTTGGGGGGGGCTCATTATGGCTACACCTTC. It is translated as CASSLGGAHYGYTF.

The chain is built from TRBV5-6 and TRBJ1-5; TRBD1 might be the D (5 bases). CDR1 SGHDT and CDR2 YYEEEE come from the germline V gene. The CDR3 consists of 14 residues. The V gene lost 4 bases and the J gene lost 2 bases, with 10 bases spanning the gap. This chain's CDR3 is CASSLGGGNQPQHF. CDR3 DNA: TGTGCCAGCAGCCTGGGGGGGGGCAATCAGCCCCAGCATTTT.

This chain joins TRBV19 and TRBJ1-6, with 9 bases fitting TRBD1. CDR1 is LNHDA and CDR2 is SQIVND in the germline V gene (reference sequence). The CDR3 runs 16 residues. The trim removed 7 bases at V and 10 bases at J, leaving 14 bases unmatched. CDR3 sequence reads: CASTLADRGGWSPLHF. Written as DNA, the CDR3 is TGTGCCAGTACCTTGGCGGACAGGGGAGGATGGTCACCCCTCCACTTT.

The chain is built from TRBV5-1 and TRBJ2-2; unclear D gene. Trimming shortened V by 4 bases and J by 4 bases, and 11 bases separated the two germline ends. The CDR3 extends over 14 amino acids. CDR1 is SGHRS, CDR2 YFSETQ, per germline. The CDR3 spells CASSPRESTGELFF. CDR3 in DNA: TGCGCCAGCAGCCCTCGCGAGTCCACCGGGGAGCTGTTTTTT.

The chain links TRBV5-5 to TRBJ2-1; tentatively, D is TRBD1 or TRBD2 (6 bases each). CDR1 and CDR2 from the germline V gene are SGHKS and YYEKEE (reference sequence). The CDR3 runs to 14 residues. The germline V and J ends were trimmed by 7 bases and 8 bases, with 19 bases remaining between them. CDR3 sequence reads: CASRFGPGADEQFF. The CDR3 bases are TGTGCCAGCCGGTTTGGACCGGGGGCCGATGAGCAGTTCTTC.

In nucleotides, the CDR3 is TGTGCCAGCAGCATCGGACTAGCGGGGATGACCGGGGAGCTGTTTTTT. Its protein product is CASSIGLAGMTGELFF. V and J are TRBV9 and TRBJ2-2, with 12 bases that match TRBD2. The length of the CDR3 is 16 residues. The germline V gene has CDR1 SGDLS and CDR2 YYNGEE. J lost 5 bases, V lost 4 bases, and 6 bases had no gene match.

In this sample, this clone turned up once. The rearrangement joins TRBV5-1 to TRBJ2-7; 7 nucleotides align to TRBD1. Germline CDR1 reads SGHRS; CDR2 reads YFSETQ. V shed 1 base, J shed 6 bases, and the junction held 16 bases outside the gene matches. This CDR3 region has 17 residues. In DNA form, the CDR3 reads TGCGCCAGCAGCTTGTTCCCCCCGGTACAGGGGTACGTCGAGCAGTACTTC. This codes for CASSLFPPVQGYVEQYF.

V and J are TRBV5-1 and TRBJ1-4; D not certain. The CDR3 loop spans 15 amino acids. Per the germline V gene, CDR1 is SGHRS and CDR2 is YFSETQ. Trimming shortened V by 0 bases and J by 5 bases, and 11 bases separated the two germline ends. The CDR3, as DNA: TGCGCCAGCAGCTTGGTCGGTGGAGGAAATGAAAAACTGTTTTTT. It translates to CASSLVGGGNEKLFF.

The chain recombines TRBV9 with TRBJ1-5; 7 nucleotides agree with TRBD1. The CDR3 totals 15 residues. Germline V gene data show CDR1 as SGDLS and CDR2 as YYNGEE. V shed 5 bases, J shed 4 bases, and the junction held 9 bases outside the gene matches. CDR3 protein: CASSRQGSSNQPQHF. The CDR3 bases are TGTGCCAGCAGTAGACAGGGTAGCTCTAATCAGCCCCAGCATTTT.

This clone was detected once. The chain has TRBV18 and TRBJ1-5; the D gene is possibly TRBD1 (6 bases). V lost 3 bases, J lost 8 bases, and 14 bases lay in between. This CDR3 is 14 amino acids long. Germline V gene data show CDR1 as KGHSH and CDR2 as LQKENI. Written as DNA, the CDR3 is TGTGCCAGCTCACCGCAACAGGGAATTGAGCCCCAGCATTTT. Its translation: CASSPQQGIEPQHF.

This clone was detected once. The chain links TRBV10-3 to TRBJ2-7; 8 bases line up with TRBD1. CDR1 is ENHRY and CDR2 is SYGVKD in the germline V gene. The CDR3 has 14 amino acids. Unmatched junction bases numbered 6, after V lost 6 bases and J lost 2 bases. The CDR3 protein is CAIREGQGPYEQYF. The CDR3 nucleotides are TGTGCCATCAGGGAAGGACAGGGACCCTACGAGCAGTACTTC.

V is TRBV18 and J is TRBJ2-1, with D unresolved. This CDR3 is 11 amino acids long. V was clipped by 6 bases and J by 5 bases, with 5 bases between them. The germline V gene has CDR1 KGHSH and CDR2 LQKENI. The CDR3 spells CASSPNNEQFF. The CDR3 region has the DNA TGTGCCAGCTCTCCCAACAATGAGCAGTTCTTC.

The rearrangement joins TRBV7-8 to TRBJ1-3; D gene uncertain. Germline assignment: CDR1 SGHVS and CDR2 FQNEAQ. This CDR3 comprises 14 residues. Deletions cut 5 bases from V and 4 bases from J, with 12 bases between. The CDR3 DNA sequence: TGTGCCAGCAGCACGCGCCAAGTAGGAAACACCATATATTTT. Its translation: CASSTRQVGNTIYF.

The chain has TRBV5-8 and TRBJ2-3; D remains ambiguous. CDR3 length equals 12 residues. Germline V CDR1 and CDR2: SGHTS, YDEGEE. V dropped 4 bases and J dropped 9 bases, with 12 bases sitting between them. CDR3 in amino acids: CASSADKGTQYF. In nucleotides, the CDR3 is TGTGCCAGCAGCGCAGATAAAGGGACGCAGTATTTT. The full variable domain, its missing parts supplied by reference TRBV5-8 and TRBJ2-3, is EAGVTQSPTHLIKTRGQQATLRCSPISGHTSVYWYQQALGLGLQFLLWYDEGEERNRGNFPPRFSGRQFPNYSSELNVNALELEDSALYLCASSADKGTQYFGPGTRLTVL.

The J gene is TRBJ1-2, the V gene TRBV11-3; D unclear. The ends were cut back, 1 base at V and 2 bases at J, with 11 bases in the middle. From germline, CDR1 is SGHNT and CDR2 YENEEA. The CDR3 has 15 residues. CDR3 loop: CASSLGGTANYGYTF. Here the CDR3 DNA reads TGTGCCAGCAGCTTAGGCGGTACAGCGAACTATGGCTACACCTTC.

The J gene is TRBJ1-1, the V gene TRBV19; perhaps TRBD1 as D (5 bases). This CDR3 is built from 13 residues. Germline CDR1 LNHDA, CDR2 SQIVND (reference sequence). The V end lost 9 bases, the J end lost 0 bases, and 11 bases lay between the germline ends. CDR3 DNA: TGTGCCAGCAAGGGGAACATGAACACTGAAGCTTTCTTT. This translates into CASKGNMNTEAFF. Looking up the rest from reference TRBV19 and TRBJ1-1 gives the full variable domain: DGGITQSPKYLFRKEGQNVTLSCEQNLNHDAMYWYRQDPGQGLRLIYYSQIVNDFQKGDIAEGYSVSREKKESFPLTVTSAQKNPTAFYLCASKGNMNTEAFFGQGTRLTVV.

This chain links TRBV27 with TRBJ1-2, with D possibly being TRBD1 (5 bases). Germline-derived CDR1 and CDR2 are MNHEY and SMNVEV (reference sequence). V lost 4 bases and J 7 bases, leaving 16 bases between the germline ends. The CDR3 has 14 residues. CDR3 protein: CASSSSTGTTGYTF. CDR3 nucleotide sequence: TGTGCCAGCAGTTCCTCTACCGGGACTACTGGCTACACCTTC.